This T cell receptor beta chain was profiled in a study of blood T cell repertoires in COVID-19. Method: immunoSEQ multiplex PCR; TCRdb's copy keeps in-frame clones and lacks some. Among around 430,000 clones, 88% were seen once, and the ten largest hold around 13%. The V and J ends lost 0 bases and 5 bases respectively, with 14 bases between them. The CDR3 length is 15 residues. The germline CDR1 and CDR2 sequences are SNHLY and FYNNEI. J is TRBJ2-7 and V is TRBV2; D possibly corresponds to TRBD1 (5 bases). Sequenced sample: peripheral blood. The clonotype was recovered from a woman aged 50 to 60 with COVID-19, enrolled during active disease. The CDR3 DNA is TGTGCCAGCAGTGAAGCAGGGCAGGGTGGCCACGAGCAGTACTTC. Amino acids: CASSEAGQGGHEQYF.